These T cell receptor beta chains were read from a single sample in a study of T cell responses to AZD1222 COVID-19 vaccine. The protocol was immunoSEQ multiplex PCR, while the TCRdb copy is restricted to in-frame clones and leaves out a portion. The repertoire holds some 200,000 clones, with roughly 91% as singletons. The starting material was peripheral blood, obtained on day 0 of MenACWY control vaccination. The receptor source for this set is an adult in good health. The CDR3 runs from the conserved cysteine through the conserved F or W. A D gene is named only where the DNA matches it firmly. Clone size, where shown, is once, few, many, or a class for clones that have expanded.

cdr3_aa: CASNGFGYTF; cdr3_nt: TGTGCCAGTAACGGGTTTGGCTACACCTTC; clone_size: -; d_call: -; v_call: TRBV19; j_call: TRBJ1-2
cdr3_aa: CASSPKDRAKNSPLHF; cdr3_nt: TGTGCCAGCTCACCGAAAGACCGTGCCAAGAATTCACCCCTCCACTTT; clone_size: -; d_call: -; v_call: TRBV18; j_call: TRBJ1-6
cdr3_aa: CASSQDLERGGAYEQYF; cdr3_nt: TGTGCCAGCAGCCAAGATCTTGAGCGGGGGGGCGCCTACGAGCAGTACTTC; clone_size: -; d_call: TRBD2; v_call: TRBV4-2; j_call: TRBJ2-7
cdr3_aa: CASSDRGSYNSPLHF; cdr3_nt: TGTGCCAGCTCGGACAGGGGTTCCTATAATTCACCCCTCCACTTT; clone_size: -; d_call: TRBD1; v_call: TRBV6-5; j_call: TRBJ1-6
cdr3_aa: CASSPGQGMNTEAFF; cdr3_nt: TGCGCCAGCAGCCCAGGACAGGGAATGAACACTGAAGCTTTCTTT; clone_size: -; d_call: TRBD1; v_call: TRBV4-1; j_call: TRBJ1-1
cdr3_aa: CASSLGTSAVTQYF; cdr3_nt: TGTGCCAGCAGCTTAGGGACCTCAGCGGTGACCCAGTACTTC; clone_size: -; d_call: -; v_call: TRBV7-9; j_call: TRBJ2-5
cdr3_aa: CSARIVDTQYF; cdr3_nt: TGCAGTGCCCGGATAGTAGATACGCAGTATTTT; clone_size: -; d_call: -; v_call: TRBV20-1; j_call: TRBJ2-3
cdr3_aa: CASSYELSSYNEQFF; cdr3_nt: TGTGCCAGCAGTTATGAACTTAGCTCCTACAATGAGCAGTTCTTC; clone_size: few; d_call: -; v_call: TRBV6-6; j_call: TRBJ2-1
cdr3_aa: CASSNTIGDYGYTF; cdr3_nt: TGTGCCAGTAGTAACACCATCGGGGACTATGGCTACACCTTC; clone_size: -; d_call: -; v_call: TRBV19; j_call: TRBJ1-2
cdr3_aa: CASSSATEAFF; cdr3_nt: TGTGCCAGCAGCTCTGCTACTGAAGCTTTCTTT; clone_size: -; d_call: -; v_call: TRBV3-1/TRBV3-2; j_call: TRBJ1-1
cdr3_aa: CASSHEPDGNSPLHF; cdr3_nt: TGCGCCAGCAGCCATGAGCCGGACGGAAATTCACCCCTCCACTTT; clone_size: -; d_call: -; v_call: TRBV4-1; j_call: TRBJ1-6
cdr3_aa: CASSLQDSKSEGYTF; cdr3_nt: TGCGCCAGCAGCTTACAGGACAGCAAGTCGGAGGGCTACACCTTC; clone_size: -; d_call: -; v_call: TRBV5-1; j_call: TRBJ1-2
cdr3_aa: CASIRTGGSETQYF; cdr3_nt: TGTGCCAGCATCCGGACAGGGGGGTCAGAGACCCAGTACTTC; clone_size: -; d_call: TRBD1; v_call: TRBV2; j_call: TRBJ2-5
cdr3_aa: CASTDNGASYSPLHF; cdr3_nt: TGTGCCAGCACTGATAACGGGGCCAGTTATTCACCCCTCCACTTT; clone_size: -; d_call: -; v_call: TRBV5-8; j_call: TRBJ1-6
cdr3_aa: CASSVGGSSYNSPLHF; cdr3_nt: TGTGCCAGCAGCGTAGGAGGAAGCTCCTATAATTCACCCCTCCACTTT; clone_size: -; d_call: -; v_call: TRBV9; j_call: TRBJ1-6
cdr3_aa: CASSFNRQGRFF; cdr3_nt: TGTGCCAGCTCATTTAACCGACAGGGCAGGTTCTTC; clone_size: -; d_call: TRBD1; v_call: TRBV12-3/TRBV12-4; j_call: TRBJ2-1
cdr3_aa: CASSLRAGGEGNTIYF; cdr3_nt: TGTGCCAGCAGCTTAAGGGCAGGGGGCGAAGGAAACACCATATATTTT; clone_size: once; d_call: TRBD1; v_call: TRBV7-3; j_call: TRBJ1-3
cdr3_aa: CASSPLAGDGDYYEQYF; cdr3_nt: TGCGCCAGCAGCCCCCTCGCGGGCGACGGTGACTACTACGAGCAGTACTTC; clone_size: -; d_call: -; v_call: TRBV5-1; j_call: TRBJ2-7
cdr3_aa: CASSEDRFLDYGYTF; cdr3_nt: TGTGCCAGCAGTGAAGACAGGTTCCTGGACTATGGCTACACCTTC; clone_size: once; d_call: -; v_call: TRBV6-1; j_call: TRBJ1-2
cdr3_aa: CASSLDVQETQYF; cdr3_nt: TGTGCCAGCAGCTTAGACGTCCAAGAGACCCAGTACTTC; clone_size: -; d_call: -; v_call: TRBV11-1; j_call: TRBJ2-5
cdr3_aa: CASSPGLSYNEQYF; cdr3_nt: TGTGCCAGCAGCCCCGGGCTAAGCTATAACGAGCAGTACTTC; clone_size: -; d_call: -; v_call: TRBV11-2; j_call: TRBJ2-7
cdr3_aa: CASSPTGGRTEAFF; cdr3_nt: TGTGCCAGCTCACCTACAGGGGGAAGGACTGAAGCTTTCTTT; clone_size: -; d_call: TRBD1; v_call: TRBV18; j_call: TRBJ1-1
cdr3_aa: CASSVTGSPGEAFF; cdr3_nt: TGCGCCAGCAGCGTGACAGGGTCCCCCGGTGAAGCTTTCTTT; clone_size: -; d_call: TRBD1; v_call: TRBV5-1; j_call: TRBJ1-1
cdr3_aa: CASRLEGAQYF; cdr3_nt: TGTGCCAGCCGACTCGAGGGTGCCCAGTACTTC; clone_size: -; d_call: -; v_call: TRBV7-2; j_call: TRBJ2-5
cdr3_aa: CASSRGGQVPEKLFF; cdr3_nt: TGTGCCAGCAGCAGAGGAGGACAGGTCCCGGAAAAACTGTTTTTT; clone_size: -; d_call: TRBD1; v_call: TRBV9; j_call: TRBJ1-4
cdr3_aa: CASSIMGRILHF; cdr3_nt: TGTGCCAGTAGTATAATGGGTCGGATCCTCCACTTT; clone_size: -; d_call: -; v_call: TRBV19; j_call: TRBJ1-6
cdr3_aa: CASSPTRQNSPLHF; cdr3_nt: TGTGCCAGCAGTCCCACGAGGCAGAATTCACCCCTCCACTTT; clone_size: -; d_call: -; v_call: TRBV27; j_call: TRBJ1-6
cdr3_aa: CASRAGQETQYF; cdr3_nt: TGCGCCAGCAGGGCTGGCCAAGAGACCCAGTACTTC; clone_size: -; d_call: -; v_call: TRBV5-1; j_call: TRBJ2-5
cdr3_aa: CASSMNRLEAFF; cdr3_nt: TGTGCCAGTAGTATGAACAGGCTTGAAGCTTTCTTT; clone_size: -; d_call: -; v_call: TRBV19; j_call: TRBJ1-1
cdr3_aa: CASSPNGGVSPLHF; cdr3_nt: TGTGCCAGCAGCCCTAACGGGGGGGTTTCACCCCTCCACTTT; clone_size: -; d_call: -; v_call: TRBV11-2; j_call: TRBJ1-6
cdr3_aa: CASSPPIGSGYGYTF; cdr3_nt: TGTGCCAGCAGCCCACCTATAGGAAGTGGCTATGGCTACACCTTC; clone_size: -; d_call: -; v_call: TRBV3-1/TRBV3-2; j_call: TRBJ1-2
cdr3_aa: CASSLARNTEAFF; cdr3_nt: TGTGCCAGCAGCTTGGCGAGGAACACTGAAGCTTTCTTT; clone_size: -; d_call: -; v_call: TRBV5-8; j_call: TRBJ1-1
cdr3_aa: CASSSRQGRYEQYF; cdr3_nt: TGCGCCAGCAGCTCAAGACAGGGTAGATACGAGCAGTACTTC; clone_size: -; d_call: TRBD1; v_call: TRBV5-1; j_call: TRBJ2-7
cdr3_aa: CASSRDRISYEQYF; cdr3_nt: TGTGCCAGCAGCCGTGACAGGATTTCCTACGAGCAGTACTTC; clone_size: -; d_call: -; v_call: TRBV6-2/TRBV6-3; j_call: TRBJ2-7
cdr3_aa: CASSPGGQGGYTF; cdr3_nt: TGCGCCAGCAGCCCCGGGGGGCAAGGTGGCTACACCTTC; clone_size: -; d_call: -; v_call: TRBV23-1; j_call: TRBJ1-2
cdr3_aa: CASSTDNHSGNTIYF; cdr3_nt: TGTGCCAGCAGTACGGACAACCACTCTGGAAACACCATATATTTT; clone_size: -; d_call: -; v_call: TRBV25-1; j_call: TRBJ1-3
cdr3_aa: CASNGRFGSSSTDTQYF; cdr3_nt: TGTGCCAGTAATGGTCGTTTCGGGTCCTCTAGCACAGATACGCAGTATTTT; clone_size: -; d_call: -; v_call: TRBV19; j_call: TRBJ2-3
cdr3_aa: CASSLLTGQETQYF; cdr3_nt: TGCGCCAGCAGCTTGTTAACAGGACAAGAGACCCAGTACTTC; clone_size: -; d_call: -; v_call: TRBV5-1; j_call: TRBJ2-5
cdr3_aa: CASSLGPGRNPEAFF; cdr3_nt: TGTGCCAGCAGCTTGGGCCCGGGTAGAAATCCTGAAGCTTTCTTT; clone_size: -; d_call: -; v_call: TRBV5-6; j_call: TRBJ1-1
cdr3_aa: CASSFGSGRPVEQYF; cdr3_nt: TGCGCCAGCAGCTTTGGTAGTGGTAGGCCGGTGGAACAGTACTTC; clone_size: once; d_call: -; v_call: TRBV5-1; j_call: TRBJ2-7
cdr3_aa: CASSGQGTRNTEAFF; cdr3_nt: TGTGCCAGCAGTGGACAGGGGACGAGGAACACTGAAGCTTTCTTT; clone_size: -; d_call: TRBD1; v_call: TRBV2; j_call: TRBJ1-1
cdr3_aa: CASSLGHFSGNTIYF; cdr3_nt: TGCGCCAGCAGCCTCGGACACTTCTCTGGAAACACCATATATTTT; clone_size: -; d_call: -; v_call: TRBV4-3; j_call: TRBJ1-3
cdr3_aa: CASSYRRSGAEAFF; cdr3_nt: TGTGCCAGCAGTTACAGACGGTCGGGGGCTGAAGCTTTCTTT; clone_size: few; d_call: -; v_call: TRBV6-2/TRBV6-3; j_call: TRBJ1-1
cdr3_aa: CAISESGSRNPRLNTEAFF; cdr3_nt: TGTGCCATCAGTGAGTCGGGGTCTCGGAACCCGCGCTTGAACACTGAAGCTTTCTTT; clone_size: -; d_call: -; v_call: TRBV10-3; j_call: TRBJ1-1
cdr3_aa: CAWSPPGGFYEQYF; cdr3_nt: TGTGCCTGGAGTCCTCCGGGGGGGTTCTACGAGCAGTACTTC; clone_size: -; d_call: TRBD2; v_call: TRBV30; j_call: TRBJ2-7
cdr3_aa: CAWVSTGLAGELFF; cdr3_nt: TGTGCCTGGGTTAGCACGGGACTAGCCGGGGAGCTGTTTTTT; clone_size: -; d_call: TRBD2; v_call: TRBV30; j_call: TRBJ2-2
cdr3_aa: CASSLGVARYEQYF; cdr3_nt: TGTGCCAGCAGCTTAGGCGTGGCCCGCTACGAGCAGTACTTC; clone_size: -; d_call: -; v_call: TRBV11-2; j_call: TRBJ2-7
cdr3_aa: CASSPPSTGELFF; cdr3_nt: TGTGCCAGCAGCCCTCCCTCCACCGGGGAGCTGTTTTTT; clone_size: -; d_call: -; v_call: TRBV5-4; j_call: TRBJ2-2
cdr3_aa: CASSPKGGNGYTF; cdr3_nt: TGTGCCAGCTCACCCAAGGGGGGGAATGGCTACACCTTC; clone_size: -; d_call: -; v_call: TRBV18; j_call: TRBJ1-2
cdr3_aa: CASSEIGEKLFF; cdr3_nt: TGTGCCAGCAGTGAAATAGGAGAAAAACTGTTTTTT; clone_size: -; d_call: -; v_call: TRBV12-3/TRBV12-4; j_call: TRBJ1-4
cdr3_aa: CASSYISEQFF; cdr3_nt: TGTGCCAGCAGTTACATCAGTGAGCAGTTCTTC; clone_size: -; d_call: -; v_call: TRBV6-5; j_call: TRBJ2-1
cdr3_aa: CASSLDSADTEAFF; cdr3_nt: TGCGCCAGCAGCTTGGATTCGGCGGACACTGAAGCTTTCTTT; clone_size: -; d_call: -; v_call: TRBV5-1; j_call: TRBJ1-1
cdr3_aa: CASSPRVGPALSTDTQYF; cdr3_nt: TGTGCCAGCAGCCCCCGGGTCGGCCCAGCCTTGAGCACAGATACGCAGTATTTT; clone_size: -; d_call: -; v_call: TRBV7-9; j_call: TRBJ2-3
cdr3_aa: CASSFVGGEQYF; cdr3_nt: TGTGCCAGCAGCTTTGTAGGAGGGGAGCAGTACTTC; clone_size: -; d_call: -; v_call: TRBV7-9; j_call: TRBJ2-7
cdr3_aa: CASSQTEGQGYEQYF; cdr3_nt: TGTGCCAGCAGCCAGACGGAGGGACAGGGCTACGAGCAGTACTTC; clone_size: once; d_call: TRBD1; v_call: TRBV5-5; j_call: TRBJ2-7